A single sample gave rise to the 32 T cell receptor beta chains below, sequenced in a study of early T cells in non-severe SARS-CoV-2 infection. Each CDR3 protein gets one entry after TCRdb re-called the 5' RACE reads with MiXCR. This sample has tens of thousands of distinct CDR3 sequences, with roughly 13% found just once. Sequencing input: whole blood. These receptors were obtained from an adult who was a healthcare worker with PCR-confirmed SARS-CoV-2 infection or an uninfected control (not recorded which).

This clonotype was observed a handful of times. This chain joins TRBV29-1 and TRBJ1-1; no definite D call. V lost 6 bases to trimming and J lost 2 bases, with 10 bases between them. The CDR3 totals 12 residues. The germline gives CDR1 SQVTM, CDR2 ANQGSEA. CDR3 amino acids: CSVAHGNTEAFF. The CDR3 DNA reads TGCAGCGTAGCGCACGGCAACACTGAAGCTTTCTTT.

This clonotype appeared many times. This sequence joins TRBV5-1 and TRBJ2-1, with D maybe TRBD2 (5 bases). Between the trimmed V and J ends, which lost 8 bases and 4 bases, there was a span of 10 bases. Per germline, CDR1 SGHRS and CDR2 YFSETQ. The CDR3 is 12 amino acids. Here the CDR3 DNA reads TGCGCCAGTAATTCGGGATACAATGAGCAGTTCTTC. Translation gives CASNSGYNEQFF.

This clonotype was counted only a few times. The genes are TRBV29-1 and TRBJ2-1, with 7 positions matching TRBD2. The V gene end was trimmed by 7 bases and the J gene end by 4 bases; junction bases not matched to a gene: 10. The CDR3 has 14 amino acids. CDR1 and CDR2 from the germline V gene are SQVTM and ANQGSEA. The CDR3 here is CSARAVLAYNEQFF. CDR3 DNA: TGCAGCGCCCGAGCCGTACTAGCGTACAATGAGCAGTTCTTC.

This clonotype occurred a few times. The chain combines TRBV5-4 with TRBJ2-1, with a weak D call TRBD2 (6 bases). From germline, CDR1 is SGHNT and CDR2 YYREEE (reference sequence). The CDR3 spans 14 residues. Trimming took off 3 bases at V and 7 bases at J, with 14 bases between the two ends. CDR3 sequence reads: CASSWGGRLNEQFF. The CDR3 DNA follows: TGTGCCAGCAGCTGGGGAGGCCGCCTTAATGAGCAGTTCTTC. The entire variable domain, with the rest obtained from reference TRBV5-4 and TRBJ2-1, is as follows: ETGVTQSPTHLIKTRGQQVTLRCSSQSGHNTVSWYQQALGQGPQFIFQYYREEENGRGNFPPRFSGLQFPNYSSELNVNALELDDSALYLCASSWGGRLNEQFFGPGTRLTVL.

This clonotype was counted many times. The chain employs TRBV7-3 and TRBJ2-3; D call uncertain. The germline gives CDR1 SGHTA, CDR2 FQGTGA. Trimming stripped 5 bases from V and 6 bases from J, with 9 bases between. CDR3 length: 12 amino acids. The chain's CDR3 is CASSRPADTQYF. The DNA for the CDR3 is TGTGCCAGCAGCCGCCCGGCTGATACGCAGTATTTT.

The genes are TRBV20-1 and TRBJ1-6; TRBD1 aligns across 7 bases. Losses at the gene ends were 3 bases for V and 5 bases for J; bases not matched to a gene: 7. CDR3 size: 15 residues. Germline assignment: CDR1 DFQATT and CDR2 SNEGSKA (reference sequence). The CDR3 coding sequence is TGCAGTGCTAGGAATCGGCAGGGGGATAATTCACCCCTCCACTTT. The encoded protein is CSARNRQGDNSPLHF.

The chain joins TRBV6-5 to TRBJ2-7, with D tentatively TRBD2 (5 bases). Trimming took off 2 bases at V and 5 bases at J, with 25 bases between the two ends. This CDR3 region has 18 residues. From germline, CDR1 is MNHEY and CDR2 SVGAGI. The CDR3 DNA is TGTGCCAGCAGTTACGCACCCGTCCCCGGGCCCGGGAAAGACGAGCAGTACTTC. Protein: CASSYAPVPGPGKDEQYF.

The CDR3 DNA reads as TGCAGTGCGTGGACTTCTAGCGGGAGAGGCGGTGAGCAGTTCTTC. This gives the protein CSAWTSSGRGGEQFF. The V gene is TRBV20-1, the J gene TRBJ2-1; the match to TRBD2 covers 10 bases. Germline V lookup: CDR1 DFQATT, CDR2 SNEGSKA (reference sequence). There are 15 residues in the CDR3. V dropped 6 bases and J dropped 9; count of bases not matched to a gene: 14.

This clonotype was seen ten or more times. The CDR3 here is CASSETPRANEQFF. CDR3 DNA sequence: TGCGCCAGCAGTGAAACCCCTCGGGCCAATGAGCAGTTCTTC. The chain has TRBV10-1 and TRBJ2-1; D is uncertain. The CDR3 consists of 14 residues. CDR1 WNHNN and CDR2 SYGVQD come from the germline V gene (reference sequence). Deletions cut 3 bases from V and 6 bases from J, with 12 bases between.

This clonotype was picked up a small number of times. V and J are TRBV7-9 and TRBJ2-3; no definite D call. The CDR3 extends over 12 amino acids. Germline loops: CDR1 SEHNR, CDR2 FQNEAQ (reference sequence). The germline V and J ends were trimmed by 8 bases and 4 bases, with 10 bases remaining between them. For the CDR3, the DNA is TGTGCCAGCGGACGGGCCGCAGATACGCAGTATTTT. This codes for CASGRAADTQYF.

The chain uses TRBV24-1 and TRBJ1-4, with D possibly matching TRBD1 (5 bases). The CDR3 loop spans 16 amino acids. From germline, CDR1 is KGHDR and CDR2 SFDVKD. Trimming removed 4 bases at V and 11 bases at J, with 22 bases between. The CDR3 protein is CATSDTFEAGSSKLFF. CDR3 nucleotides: TGTGCCACCAGTGACACCTTTGAGGCAGGGTCATCGAAACTGTTTTTT.

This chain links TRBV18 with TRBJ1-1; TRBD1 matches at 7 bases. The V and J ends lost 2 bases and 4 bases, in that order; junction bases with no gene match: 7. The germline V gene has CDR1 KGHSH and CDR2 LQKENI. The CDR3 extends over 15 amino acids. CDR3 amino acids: CASSPGQGEGTEAFF. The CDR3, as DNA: TGTGCCAGCTCACCAGGGCAGGGGGAAGGCACTGAAGCTTTCTTT.

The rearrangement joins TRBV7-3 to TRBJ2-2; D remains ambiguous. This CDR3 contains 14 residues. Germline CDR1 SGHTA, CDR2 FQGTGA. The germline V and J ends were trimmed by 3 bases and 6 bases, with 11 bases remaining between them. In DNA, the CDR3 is TGTGCCAGCAGCTTGGATCGGTTGTCCGGGGAGCTGTTTTTT. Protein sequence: CASSLDRLSGELFF.

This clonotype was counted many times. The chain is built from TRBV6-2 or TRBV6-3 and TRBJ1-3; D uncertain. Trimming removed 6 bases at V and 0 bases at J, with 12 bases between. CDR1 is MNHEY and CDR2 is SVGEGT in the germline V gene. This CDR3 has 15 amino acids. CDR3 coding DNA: TGTGCCAGCAGCATTACAGACCTCTCTGGAAACACCATATATTTT. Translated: CASSITDLSGNTIYF.

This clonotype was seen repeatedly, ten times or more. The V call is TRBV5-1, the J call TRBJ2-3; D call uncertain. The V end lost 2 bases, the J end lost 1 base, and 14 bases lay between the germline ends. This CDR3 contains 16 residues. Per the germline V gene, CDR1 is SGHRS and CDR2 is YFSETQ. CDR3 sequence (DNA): TGCGCCAGCAGCTTTTTGATGGACGGACGCACAGATACGCAGTATTTT. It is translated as CASSFLMDGRTDTQYF.

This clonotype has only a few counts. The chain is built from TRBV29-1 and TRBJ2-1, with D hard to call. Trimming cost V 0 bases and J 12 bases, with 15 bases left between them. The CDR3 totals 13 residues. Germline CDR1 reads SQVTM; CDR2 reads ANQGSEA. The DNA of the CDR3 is TGCAGCGTTGAAGATGGAGCCCCCGTAGGGCAGTTCTTC. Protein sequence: CSVEDGAPVGQFF.

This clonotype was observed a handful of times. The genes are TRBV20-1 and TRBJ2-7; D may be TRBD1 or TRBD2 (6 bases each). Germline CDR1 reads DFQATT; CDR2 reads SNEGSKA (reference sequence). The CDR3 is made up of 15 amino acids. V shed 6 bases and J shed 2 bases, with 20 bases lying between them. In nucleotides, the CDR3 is TGCAGTGCCTACAGGGCAACTAGCAGCCCCTACGAGCAGTACTTC. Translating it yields CSAYRATSSPYEQYF.

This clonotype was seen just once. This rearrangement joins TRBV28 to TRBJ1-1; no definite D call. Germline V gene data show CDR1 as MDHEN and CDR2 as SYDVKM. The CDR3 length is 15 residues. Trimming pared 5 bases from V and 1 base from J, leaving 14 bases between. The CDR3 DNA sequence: TGTGCCAGCAGTCCCCCGGGAGCGGCGAACACTGAAGCTTTCTTT. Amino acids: CASSPPGAANTEAFF.

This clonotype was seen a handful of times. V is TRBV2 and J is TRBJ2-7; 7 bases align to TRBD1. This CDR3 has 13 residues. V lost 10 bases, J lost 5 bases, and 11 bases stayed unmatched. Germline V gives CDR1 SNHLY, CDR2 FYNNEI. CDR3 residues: CATLRQGSNEQYF. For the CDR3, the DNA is TGTGCCACCCTGAGACAGGGAAGCAACGAGCAGTACTTC.

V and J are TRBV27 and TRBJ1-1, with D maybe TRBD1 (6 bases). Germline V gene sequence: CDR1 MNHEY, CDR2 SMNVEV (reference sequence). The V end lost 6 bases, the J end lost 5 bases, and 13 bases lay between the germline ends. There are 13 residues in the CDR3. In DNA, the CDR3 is TGTGCCAGCAGGGGACAAGGAATGACTGAAGCTTTCTTT. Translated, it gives CASRGQGMTEAFF.

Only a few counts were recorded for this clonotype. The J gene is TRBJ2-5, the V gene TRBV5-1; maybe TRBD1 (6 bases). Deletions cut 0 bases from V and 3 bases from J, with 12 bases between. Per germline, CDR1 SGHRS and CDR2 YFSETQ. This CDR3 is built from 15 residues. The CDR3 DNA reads TGCGCCAGCAGCTTGGGACGGCAGGGGAAAGAGACCCAGTACTTC. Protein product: CASSLGRQGKETQYF.

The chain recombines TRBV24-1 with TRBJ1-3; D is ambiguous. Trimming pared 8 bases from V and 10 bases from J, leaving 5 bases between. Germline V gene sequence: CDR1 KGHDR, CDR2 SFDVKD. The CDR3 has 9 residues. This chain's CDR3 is CATMETIYF. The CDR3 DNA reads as TGTGCCACCATGGAGACCATATATTTT.

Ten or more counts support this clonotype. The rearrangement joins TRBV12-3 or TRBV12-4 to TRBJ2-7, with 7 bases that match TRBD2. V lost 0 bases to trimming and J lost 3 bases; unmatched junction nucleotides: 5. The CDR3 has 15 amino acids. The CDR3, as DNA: TGTGCCAGCAGTTTAGCCGGGGGGAACCGCTACGAGCAGTACTTC. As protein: CASSLAGGNRYEQYF.

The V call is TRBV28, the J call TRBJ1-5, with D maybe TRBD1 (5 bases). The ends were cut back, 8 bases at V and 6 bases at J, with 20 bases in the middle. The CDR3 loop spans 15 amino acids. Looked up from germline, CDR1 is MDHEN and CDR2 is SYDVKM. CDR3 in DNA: TGTGCCAGCCGCCATGGAGGGGTAGGCAGTCAGCCCCAGCATTTT. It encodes CASRHGGVGSQPQHF. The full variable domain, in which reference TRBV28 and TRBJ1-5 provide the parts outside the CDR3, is DVKVTQSSRYLVKRTGEKVFLECVQDMDHENMFWYRQDPGLGLRLIYFSYDVKMKEKGDIPEGYSVSREKKERFSLILESASTNQTSMYLCASRHGGVGSQPQHFGDGTRLSIL.

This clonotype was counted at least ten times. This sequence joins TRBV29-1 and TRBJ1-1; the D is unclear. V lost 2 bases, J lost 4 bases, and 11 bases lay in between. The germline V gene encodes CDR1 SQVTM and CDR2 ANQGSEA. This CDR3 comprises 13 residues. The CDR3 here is CSVELVRGTEAFF. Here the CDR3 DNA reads TGCAGCGTTGAACTAGTCCGTGGCACTGAAGCTTTCTTT.

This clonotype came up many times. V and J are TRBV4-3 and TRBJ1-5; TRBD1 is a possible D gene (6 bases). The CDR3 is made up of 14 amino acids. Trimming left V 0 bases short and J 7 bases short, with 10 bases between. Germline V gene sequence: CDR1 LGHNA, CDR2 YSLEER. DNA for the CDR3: TGCGCCAGCAGCCAAGAACAGGGCGGACAGCCCCAGCATTTT. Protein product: CASSQEQGGQPQHF.

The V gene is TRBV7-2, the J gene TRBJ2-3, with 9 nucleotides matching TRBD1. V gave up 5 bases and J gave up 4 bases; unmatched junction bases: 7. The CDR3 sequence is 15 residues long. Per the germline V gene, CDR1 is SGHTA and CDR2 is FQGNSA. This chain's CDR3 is CASSKQGARADTQYF. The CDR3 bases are TGTGCCAGCAGCAAACAGGGGGCTCGCGCAGATACGCAGTATTTT.

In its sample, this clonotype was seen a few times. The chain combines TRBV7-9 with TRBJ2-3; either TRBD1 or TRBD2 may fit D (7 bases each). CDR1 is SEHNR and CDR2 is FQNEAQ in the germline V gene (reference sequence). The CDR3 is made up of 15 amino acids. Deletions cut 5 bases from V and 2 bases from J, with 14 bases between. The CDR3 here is CASSRQGGFTDTQYF. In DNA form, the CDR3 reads TGTGCCAGCAGCCGCCAGGGGGGGTTCACAGATACGCAGTATTTT.

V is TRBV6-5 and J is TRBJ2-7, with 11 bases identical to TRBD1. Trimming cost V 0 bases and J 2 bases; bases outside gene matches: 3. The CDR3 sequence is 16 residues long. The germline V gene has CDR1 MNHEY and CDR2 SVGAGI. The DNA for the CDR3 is TGTGCCAGCAGTTACTCGGGGGGACAGGGGGCCTACGAGCAGTACTTC. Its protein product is CASSYSGGQGAYEQYF.

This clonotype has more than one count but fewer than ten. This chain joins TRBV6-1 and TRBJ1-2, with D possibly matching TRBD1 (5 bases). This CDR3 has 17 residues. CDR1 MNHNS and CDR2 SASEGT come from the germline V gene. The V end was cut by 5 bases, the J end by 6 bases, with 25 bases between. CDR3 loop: CASSLTDRPLTRDGYTF. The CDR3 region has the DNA TGTGCCAGCAGTCTAACCGACAGACCCCTGACCCGGGATGGCTACACCTTC.

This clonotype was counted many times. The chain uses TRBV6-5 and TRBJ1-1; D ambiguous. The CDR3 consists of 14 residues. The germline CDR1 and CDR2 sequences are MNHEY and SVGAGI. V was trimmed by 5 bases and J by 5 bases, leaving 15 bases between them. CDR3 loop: CASSHDAVRTEAFF. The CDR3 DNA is TGTGCCAGCAGTCACGATGCTGTGAGGACTGAAGCTTTCTTT.

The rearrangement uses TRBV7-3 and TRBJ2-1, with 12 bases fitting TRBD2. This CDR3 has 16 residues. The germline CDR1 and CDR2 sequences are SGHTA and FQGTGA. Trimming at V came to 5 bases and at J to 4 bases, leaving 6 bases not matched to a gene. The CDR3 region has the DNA TGTGCCAGCAGCCCCGGACTAGCGGGAATTTACAATGAGCAGTTCTTC. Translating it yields CASSPGLAGIYNEQFF.